A selection of T cell receptor beta chains follows, all from one sample in a study of blood T cell repertoires in COVID-19. TCRdb keeps only in-frame clones here, not all; method: immunoSEQ multiplex PCR. The data contain nearly 350,000 clones, 91% of them singletons. Sequencing was done on a sample of peripheral blood. The receptors come from a woman between 18 and 29 years old who had recovered from COVID-19. The CDR3 runs from the conserved cysteine through the conserved F or W.

J gene: TRBJ2-4; V gene: TRBV7-8; CDR3 protein: CASSLDLSRGGIQYF
J gene: TRBJ2-1; V gene: TRBV5-6; CDR3 protein: CASSLADGTGKFF
J gene: TRBJ2-3; V gene: TRBV2; CDR3 protein: CASRREVGTDTQYF
J gene: TRBJ1-2; V gene: TRBV10-3; CDR3 protein: CAISVIEDREYGYTF
J gene: TRBJ2-3; V gene: TRBV6-2/TRBV6-3; CDR3 protein: CASSFGPGLAGVHTQYF
J gene: TRBJ1-2; V gene: TRBV25-1; CDR3 protein: CASSGFTGGLGYTF
J gene: TRBJ2-5; V gene: TRBV4-3; CDR3 protein: CASSQGLAGEGETQYF
J gene: TRBJ1-2; V gene: TRBV10-3; CDR3 protein: CAISGGRRSNYGYTF
J gene: TRBJ1-1; V gene: TRBV7-9; CDR3 protein: CASSRNRGTEAFF
J gene: TRBJ2-1; V gene: TRBV9; CDR3 protein: CASSEGLTANEQFF
J gene: TRBJ2-2; V gene: TRBV10-3; CDR3 protein: CAIRRQGNTGELFF
J gene: TRBJ2-2; V gene: TRBV11-2; CDR3 protein: CASRNVRGGMTGELFF
J gene: TRBJ1-5; V gene: TRBV9; CDR3 protein: CASSTGQGSNQPQHF
J gene: TRBJ1-2; V gene: TRBV10-2; CDR3 protein: CASSESREGYGYTF
J gene: TRBJ2-3; V gene: TRBV19; CDR3 protein: CASSIGLAGGGGMADTQYF
J gene: TRBJ1-3; V gene: TRBV6-1; CDR3 protein: CASSERQGTGNTIYF
J gene: TRBJ1-2; V gene: TRBV30; CDR3 protein: CAWSSGQWSYGYTF
J gene: TRBJ2-2; V gene: TRBV11-2; CDR3 protein: CASSSESSGSITGELFF
J gene: TRBJ2-1; V gene: TRBV21-1; CDR3 protein: CASSKVTGGSGNEQFF
J gene: TRBJ2-5; V gene: TRBV7-9; CDR3 protein: CASSSTQETQYF
J gene: TRBJ2-1; V gene: TRBV27; CDR3 protein: CASSPLIAGEQFF
J gene: TRBJ1-5; V gene: TRBV6-5; CDR3 protein: CASSFTAVDNQPQHF
J gene: TRBJ1-6; V gene: TRBV5-1; CDR3 protein: CASSFNRDGSPLHF
J gene: TRBJ1-1; V gene: TRBV24-1; CDR3 protein: CATSWGGDTEAFF
J gene: TRBJ2-2; V gene: TRBV21-1; CDR3 protein: CASTPGQVSTGELFF
J gene: TRBJ1-2; V gene: TRBV6-5; CDR3 protein: CASSYHRSGDGYTF
J gene: TRBJ2-5; V gene: TRBV19; CDR3 protein: CASSIVQGAETQYF
J gene: TRBJ2-4; V gene: TRBV11-2; CDR3 protein: CATLTLLSKNIQYF
J gene: TRBJ2-1; V gene: TRBV5-4; CDR3 protein: CASSSGGIVNEQFF
J gene: TRBJ2-5; V gene: TRBV11-2; CDR3 protein: CASSLRGLKEGTQYF
J gene: TRBJ1-4; V gene: TRBV11-2; CDR3 protein: CASSRQETGGWNEKLFF
J gene: TRBJ1-2; V gene: TRBV9; CDR3 protein: CASSVAPNRGRINYGYTF
J gene: TRBJ2-1; V gene: TRBV5-1; CDR3 protein: CASSLGTSYNEQFF
J gene: TRBJ1-2; V gene: TRBV25-1; CDR3 protein: CASSEDTAGGVYGYTF
J gene: TRBJ2-3; V gene: TRBV7-2; CDR3 protein: CASSDGQGPLDTQYF
J gene: TRBJ1-5; V gene: TRBV6-2/TRBV6-3; CDR3 protein: CASSYTSGGNQPQHF
J gene: TRBJ2-3; V gene: TRBV19; CDR3 protein: CASSRRQGTDTQYF
J gene: TRBJ2-2; V gene: TRBV24-1; CDR3 protein: CATSDPAGTNTGELFF
J gene: TRBJ2-1; V gene: TRBV6-6; CDR3 protein: CASIPTSGSHNEQFF
J gene: TRBJ1-1; V gene: TRBV29-1; CDR3 protein: CSVKAQGGRAFF
J gene: TRBJ2-3; V gene: TRBV11-3; CDR3 protein: CASSFEAGYRDTQYF
J gene: TRBJ1-5; V gene: TRBV6-5; CDR3 protein: CASRLGTGKNQPQHF
J gene: TRBJ1-2; V gene: TRBV15; CDR3 protein: CATSGLPTRTGRGYYGYTF
J gene: TRBJ1-1; V gene: TRBV27; CDR3 protein: CASSYAGRTEAFF
J gene: TRBJ2-5; V gene: TRBV7-2; CDR3 protein: CASSSNQGVEETQYF
J gene: TRBJ2-3; V gene: TRBV11-3; CDR3 protein: CASSPPGQGTDTQYF
J gene: TRBJ2-3; V gene: TRBV4-3; CDR3 protein: CASSLRTSGRGLGDTQYF
J gene: TRBJ1-5; V gene: TRBV2; CDR3 protein: CASRHPGGGQGQPQHF